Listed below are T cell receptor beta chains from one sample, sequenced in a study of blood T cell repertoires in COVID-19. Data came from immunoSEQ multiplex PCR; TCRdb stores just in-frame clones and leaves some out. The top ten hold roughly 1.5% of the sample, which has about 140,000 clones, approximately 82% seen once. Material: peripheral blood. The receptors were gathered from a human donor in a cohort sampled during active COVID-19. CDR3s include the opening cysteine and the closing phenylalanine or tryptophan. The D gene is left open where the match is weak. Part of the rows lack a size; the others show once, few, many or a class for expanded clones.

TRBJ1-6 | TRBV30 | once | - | TGTGCCTGGAGTGTACGGGGGGCAGATTCACCCCTCCACTTT | CAWSVRGADSPLHF
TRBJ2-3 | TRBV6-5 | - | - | TGTGCCAGCAGCCCCGGGATACTAAGCACAGATACGCAGTATTTT | CASSPGILSTDTQYF
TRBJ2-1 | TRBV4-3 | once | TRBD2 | TGCGCCAGCAGCCCGGCGGGAGGCGATGAGCAGTTCTTC | CASSPAGGDEQFF
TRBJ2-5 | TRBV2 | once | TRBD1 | TGTGCCAGCGGGAGACAGGGGGCAGGAGAGACCCAGTACTTC | CASGRQGAGETQYF
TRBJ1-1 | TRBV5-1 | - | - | TGCGCCAGCAGCTTGGCCCGTTCGAACACTGAAGCTTTCTTT | CASSLARSNTEAFF
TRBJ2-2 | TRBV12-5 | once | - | TGTGCTAGTGGGGGGGACTTCGGGGAGCTGTTTTTT | CASGGDFGELFF
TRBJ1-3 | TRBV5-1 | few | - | TGCGCCAGCAGCTTGGGAGGCTGGTTGGGCGCCACAGGGATTGGAAACACCATATATTTT | CASSLGGWLGATGIGNTIYF
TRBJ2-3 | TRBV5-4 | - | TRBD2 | TGTGCCAGCAGCCTTACTAGCGGGAACACAGATACGCAGTATTTT | CASSLTSGNTDTQYF
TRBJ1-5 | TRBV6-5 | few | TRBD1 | TGTGCCAACCTGTCTCGGACAGGGGAAAGGACCCAGCATTTT | CANLSRTGERTQHF
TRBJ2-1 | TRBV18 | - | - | TGTGCCAGCTCACCCAAAACCTCACAGGGTTATCTGTTCTTC | CASSPKTSQGYLFF
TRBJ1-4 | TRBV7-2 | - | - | TGTGCCAGCAGCCTCGAATGGGGGGATGAAAAACTGTTTTTT | CASSLEWGDEKLFF
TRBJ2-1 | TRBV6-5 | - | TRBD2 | TGTGCCAGCAGTTACTCGGCTAGCGGGCGAGTTGAGCAGTTCTTC | CASSYSASGRVEQFF
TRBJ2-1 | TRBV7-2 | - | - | TGTGCCAGCAGCTTGTCGGTTGAGCAGTTCTTC | CASSLSVEQFF
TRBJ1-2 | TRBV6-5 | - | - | TGTGCCAGCAGCGAGGTGGGGCGCGACTATGGCTACACCTTC | CASSEVGRDYGYTF
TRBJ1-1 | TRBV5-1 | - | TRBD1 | TGCGCCAGCAGCCAGCAGGGGGCGCGGGGGACTGAAGCTTTCTTT | CASSQQGARGTEAFF